The present T cell receptor (beta chain) was sequenced within a study of breast tumors, draining lymph nodes, adjacent tissues. Overall study results and limits: Tumor repertoires ranked between lymph nodes and nontumor tissue in diversity, with V and J gene preferences.

This clonotype was seen at least ten times. Its antigen is not known. TCRdb passed the multiplex PCR reads through MiXCR, listing each CDR3 protein once. The profile shows some 200,000 distinct CDR3 sequences, over 25% of them singletons. Unmatched junction bases numbered 16, after V lost 2 bases and J lost 7 bases. Germline-derived CDR1 and CDR2 are KGHSH and LQKENI. The length of the CDR3 is 18 residues. The lymph nodes were axillary draining lymph nodes from breast cancer patients. This clonotype was sampled from a female donor with breast cancer. Some clones in this sample may be carry-over from other donors' samples. Source material: axillary lymph node tissue. This chain joins TRBV18 and TRBJ2-7; 11 positions agree with TRBD1. The CDR3 DNA is TGTGCCAGCTCACCATCCGGGACAGCCGGACAGGGGGCAGGGGAGCAGTACTTC. Protein: CASSPSGTAGQGAGEQYF. The whole variable domain, remainder taken from reference TRBV18 and TRBJ2-7, is NAGVMQNPRHLVRRRGQEARLRCSPMKGHSHVYWYRQLPEEGLKFMVYLQKENIIDESGMPKERFSAEFPKEGPSILRIQQVVRGDSAAYFCASSPSGTAGQGAGEQYFGPGTRLTVT.